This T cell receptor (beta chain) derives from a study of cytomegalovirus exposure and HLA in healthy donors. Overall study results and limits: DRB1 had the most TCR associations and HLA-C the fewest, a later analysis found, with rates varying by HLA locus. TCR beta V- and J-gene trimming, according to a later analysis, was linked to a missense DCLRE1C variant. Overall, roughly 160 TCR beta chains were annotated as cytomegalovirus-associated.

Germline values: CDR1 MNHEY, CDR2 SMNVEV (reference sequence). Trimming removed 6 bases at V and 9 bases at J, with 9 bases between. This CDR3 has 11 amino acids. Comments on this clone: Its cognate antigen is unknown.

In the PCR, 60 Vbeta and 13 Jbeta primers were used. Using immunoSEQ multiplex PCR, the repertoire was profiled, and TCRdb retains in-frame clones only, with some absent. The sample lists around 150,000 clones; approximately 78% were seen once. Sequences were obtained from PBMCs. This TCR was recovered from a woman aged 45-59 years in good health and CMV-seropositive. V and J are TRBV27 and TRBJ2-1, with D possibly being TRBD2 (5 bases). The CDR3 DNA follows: TGTGCCAGCAGGAAAGGACTTGAGCAGTTCTTC. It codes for CASRKGLEQFF.